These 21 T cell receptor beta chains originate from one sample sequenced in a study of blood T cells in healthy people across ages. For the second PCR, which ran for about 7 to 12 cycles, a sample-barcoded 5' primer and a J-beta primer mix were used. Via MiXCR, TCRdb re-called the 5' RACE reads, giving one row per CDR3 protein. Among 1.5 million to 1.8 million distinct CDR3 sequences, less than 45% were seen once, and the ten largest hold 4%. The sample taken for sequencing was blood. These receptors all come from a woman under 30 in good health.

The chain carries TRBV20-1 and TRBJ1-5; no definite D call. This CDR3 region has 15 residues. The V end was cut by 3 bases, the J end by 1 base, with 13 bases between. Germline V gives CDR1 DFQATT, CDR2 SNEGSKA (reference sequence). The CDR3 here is CSARTSRASNQPQHF. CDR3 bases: TGCAGTGCTAGGACCTCGAGGGCCAGCAATCAGCCCCAGCATTTT.

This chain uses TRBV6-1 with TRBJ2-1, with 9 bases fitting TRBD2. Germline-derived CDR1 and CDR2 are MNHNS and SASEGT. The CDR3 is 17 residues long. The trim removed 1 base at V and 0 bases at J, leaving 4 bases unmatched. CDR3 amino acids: CASSEGVTSGSYNEQFF. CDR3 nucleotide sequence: TGTGCCAGCAGTGAAGGGGTGACTAGCGGCTCCTACAATGAGCAGTTCTTC.

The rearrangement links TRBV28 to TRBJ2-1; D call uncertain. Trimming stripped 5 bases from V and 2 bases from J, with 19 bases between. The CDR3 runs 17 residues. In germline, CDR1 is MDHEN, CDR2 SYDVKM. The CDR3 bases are TGTGCCAGCAGTCCAGCGCTGCCGTTCCCTCCCTACAATGAGCAGTTCTTC. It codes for CASSPALPFPPYNEQFF.

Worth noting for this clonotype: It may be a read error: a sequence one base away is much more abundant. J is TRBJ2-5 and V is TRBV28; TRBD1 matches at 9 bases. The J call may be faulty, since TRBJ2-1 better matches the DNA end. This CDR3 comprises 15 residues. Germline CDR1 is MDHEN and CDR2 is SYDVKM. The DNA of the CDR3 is TGTGCCAGCAGTAGTTCACAGACAGGGGGAGAGACCCAGTTCTTC. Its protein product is CASSSSQTGGETQFF.

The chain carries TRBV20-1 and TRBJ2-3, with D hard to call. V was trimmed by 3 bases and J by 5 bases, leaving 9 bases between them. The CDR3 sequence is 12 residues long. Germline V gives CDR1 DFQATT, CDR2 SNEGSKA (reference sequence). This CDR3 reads CSASPSGDTQYF. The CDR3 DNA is TGCAGTGCTAGCCCTAGTGGAGATACGCAGTATTTT.

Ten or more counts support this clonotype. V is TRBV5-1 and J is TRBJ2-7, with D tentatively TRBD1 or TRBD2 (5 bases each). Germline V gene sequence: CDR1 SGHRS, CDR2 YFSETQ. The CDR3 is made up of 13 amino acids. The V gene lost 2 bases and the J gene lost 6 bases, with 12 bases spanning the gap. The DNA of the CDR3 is TGCGCCAGCAGCTTACCGGGGCTCTCCGAGCAGTACTTC. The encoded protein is CASSLPGLSEQYF.

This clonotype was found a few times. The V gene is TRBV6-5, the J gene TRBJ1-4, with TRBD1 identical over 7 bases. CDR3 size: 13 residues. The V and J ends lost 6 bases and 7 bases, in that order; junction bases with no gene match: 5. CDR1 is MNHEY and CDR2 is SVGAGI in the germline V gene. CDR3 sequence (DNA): TGTGCCAGCAGCAGGGGGGTTGTTGAAAAACTGTTTTTT. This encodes CASSRGVVEKLFF.

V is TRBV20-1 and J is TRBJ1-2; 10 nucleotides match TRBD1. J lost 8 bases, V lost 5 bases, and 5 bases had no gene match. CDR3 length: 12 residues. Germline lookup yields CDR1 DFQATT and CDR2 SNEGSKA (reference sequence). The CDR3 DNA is TGCAGTGCTGCGACAGGGGGCACGGGCTACACCTTC. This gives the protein CSAATGGTGYTF.

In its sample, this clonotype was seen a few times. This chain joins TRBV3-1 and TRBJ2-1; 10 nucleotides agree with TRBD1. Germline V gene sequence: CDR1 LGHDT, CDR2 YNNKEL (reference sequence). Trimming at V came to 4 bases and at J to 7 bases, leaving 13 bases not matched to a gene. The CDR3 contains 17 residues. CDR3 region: CASSPLLLGQGRNEQFF. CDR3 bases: TGTGCCAGCAGCCCCCTCCTTTTGGGACAGGGGCGGAATGAGCAGTTCTTC.

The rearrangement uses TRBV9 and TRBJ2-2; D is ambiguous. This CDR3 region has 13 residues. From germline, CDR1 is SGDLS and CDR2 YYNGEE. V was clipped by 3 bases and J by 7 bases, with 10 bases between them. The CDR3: CASSDNLGGELFF. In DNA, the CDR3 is TGTGCCAGCAGCGATAACCTCGGCGGGGAGCTGTTTTTT.

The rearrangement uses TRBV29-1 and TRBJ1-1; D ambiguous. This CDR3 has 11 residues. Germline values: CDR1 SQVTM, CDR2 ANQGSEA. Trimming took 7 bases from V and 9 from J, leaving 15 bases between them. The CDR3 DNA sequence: TGCAGCGGCCTCTCCGGGAGTCAAGCTTTCTTT. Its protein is CSGLSGSQAFF.

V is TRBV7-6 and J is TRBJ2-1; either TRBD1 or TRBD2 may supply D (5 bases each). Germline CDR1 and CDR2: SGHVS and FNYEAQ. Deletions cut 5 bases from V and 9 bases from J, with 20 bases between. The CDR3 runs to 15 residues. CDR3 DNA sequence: TGTGCCAGCAGCGTCTCCGGGATAACAGGTAGTGAGCAGTTCTTC. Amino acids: CASSVSGITGSEQFF.

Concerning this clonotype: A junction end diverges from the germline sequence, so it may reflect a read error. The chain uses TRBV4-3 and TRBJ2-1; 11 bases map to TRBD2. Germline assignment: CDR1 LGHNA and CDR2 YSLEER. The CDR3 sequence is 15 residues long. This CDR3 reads CAGSQDGTSGNEQFF. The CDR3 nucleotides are TGCGCCGGCAGCCAAGATGGGACTAGCGGCAATGAGCAGTTCTTC.

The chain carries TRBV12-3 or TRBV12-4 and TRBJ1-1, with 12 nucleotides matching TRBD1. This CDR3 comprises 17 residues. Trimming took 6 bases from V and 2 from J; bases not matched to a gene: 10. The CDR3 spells CASSRSGTGGANTEAFF. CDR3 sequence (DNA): TGTGCCAGCAGCCGATCCGGGACAGGGGGCGCAAACACTGAAGCTTTCTTT.

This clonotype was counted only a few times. CDR3 nucleotide sequence: TGCAGTGCAAACAGGGGTTTGAATGAGCAGTTCTTC. This codes for CSANRGLNEQFF. The chain uses TRBV20-1 and TRBJ2-1; 7 bases agree with TRBD1. V trimming: 6 bases; J trimming: 7 bases; junction bases outside the gene matches: 6. This CDR3 region has 12 residues. The germline gives CDR1 DFQATT, CDR2 SNEGSKA (reference sequence).

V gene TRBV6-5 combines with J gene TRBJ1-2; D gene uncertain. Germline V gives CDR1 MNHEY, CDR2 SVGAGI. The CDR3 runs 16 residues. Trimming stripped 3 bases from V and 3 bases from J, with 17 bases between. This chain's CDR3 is CASSYSRRSLDYGYTF. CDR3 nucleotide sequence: TGTGCCAGCAGTTATTCAAGGAGATCCCTCGACTATGGCTACACCTTC.

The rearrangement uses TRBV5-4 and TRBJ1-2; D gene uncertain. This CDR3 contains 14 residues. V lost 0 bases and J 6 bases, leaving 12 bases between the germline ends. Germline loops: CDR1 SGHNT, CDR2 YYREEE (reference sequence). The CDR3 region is CASSLAPTEDGYTF. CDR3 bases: TGTGCCAGCAGCTTGGCCCCTACAGAGGATGGCTACACCTTC.

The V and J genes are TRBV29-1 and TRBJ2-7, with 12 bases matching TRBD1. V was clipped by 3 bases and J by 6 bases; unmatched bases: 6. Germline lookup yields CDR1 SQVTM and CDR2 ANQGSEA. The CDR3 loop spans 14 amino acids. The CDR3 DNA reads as TGCAGCGTTGAGGGGACAGGGGGCACGGGCGAGCAGTACTTC. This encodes CSVEGTGGTGEQYF.

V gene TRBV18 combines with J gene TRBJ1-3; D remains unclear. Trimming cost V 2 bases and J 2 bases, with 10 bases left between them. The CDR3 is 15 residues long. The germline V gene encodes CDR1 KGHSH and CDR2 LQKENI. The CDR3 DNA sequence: TGTGCCAGCTCACCAGCCGCGATGGCTGGAAACACCATATATTTT. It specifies CASSPAAMAGNTIYF.

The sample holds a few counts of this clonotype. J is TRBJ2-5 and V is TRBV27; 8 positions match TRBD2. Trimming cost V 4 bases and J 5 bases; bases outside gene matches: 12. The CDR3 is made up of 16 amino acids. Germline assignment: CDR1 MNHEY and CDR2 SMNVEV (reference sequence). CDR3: CASSSRPAGAEETQYF. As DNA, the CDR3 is TGTGCCAGCAGTTCTCGTCCAGCGGGAGCGGAGGAGACCCAGTACTTC.

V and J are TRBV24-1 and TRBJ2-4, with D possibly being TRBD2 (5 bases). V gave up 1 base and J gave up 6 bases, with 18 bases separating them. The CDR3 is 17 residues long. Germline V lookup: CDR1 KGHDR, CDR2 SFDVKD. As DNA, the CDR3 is TGTGCCACCAGTGATTTTTGTCTGCCCGGGGTATTAAACATTCAGTACTTC. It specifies CATSDFCLPGVLNIQYF.